Described below is a single T cell receptor (beta chain) sequence and its context. This entry comes from a study of T cell responses to AZD1222 COVID-19 vaccine. Germline V gene sequence: CDR1 LNHDA, CDR2 SQIVND (reference sequence). The CDR3 spans 16 residues. V was clipped by 7 bases and J by 0 bases, with 19 bases between them. Sequencing was performed with immunoSEQ multiplex PCR; in TCRdb, only in-frame clones are kept and a portion is missing. The data show 60,000 to 75,000 clones, roughly nine tenths seen once. The TCR originated in an adult who received the AZD1222 COVID-19 vaccine. The V call is TRBV19, the J call TRBJ2-7; D may be TRBD2 (7 bases). The source material was peripheral blood, sampled 28 days after the second AZD1222 dose. The CDR3 loop is CASTSQGEGDSYEQYF. CDR3 nucleotide sequence: TGTGCCAGTACCTCCCAAGGGGAGGGGGACTCCTACGAGCAGTACTTC. Looking up the rest from reference TRBV19 and TRBJ2-7 gives the full variable domain: DGGITQSPKYLFRKEGQNVTLSCEQNLNHDAMYWYRQDPGQGLRLIYYSQIVNDFQKGDIAEGYSVSREKKESFPLTVTSAQKNPTAFYLCASTSQGEGDSYEQYFGPGTRLTVT.